A selection of T cell receptor beta chains follows, all from one sample in a study of blood T cell repertoires in COVID-19. TCRdb's table, derived via immunoSEQ multiplex PCR, lists solely in-frame clones and lacks some. Seen here are roughly 70,000 clones, about four fifths observed once, and the top ten hold under 15%. What was sequenced was peripheral blood. The receptors derive from a man in his 60s with COVID-19, enrolled during active disease. CDR3s leave out the opening cysteine and the closing phenylalanine or tryptophan.

CDR3aa: ATSRDQGDTQY; v_gene: TRBV15
CDR3aa: ASSLSQGNTIY; v_gene: TRBV7-6
CDR3aa: ASSQDSRGEQF; v_gene: TRBV4-2
CDR3aa: ASSLNRGQEKLF; v_gene: TRBV2
CDR3aa: ASSFQGSETQY; v_gene: TRBV12-3/TRBV12-4
CDR3aa: ASSTGVYGYT; v_gene: TRBV2
CDR3aa: ASSQSGLGANEQF; v_gene: TRBV4-1
CDR3aa: ASRDRRNTEAF; v_gene: TRBV2
CDR3aa: ASSPRTGMAGELF; v_gene: TRBV18
CDR3aa: ASSRERAGELF; v_gene: TRBV7-3
CDR3aa: ASRATYEQY; v_gene: TRBV6-5
CDR3aa: ASSPLRETGTGELF; v_gene: TRBV7-7
CDR3aa: ASSVAPGARTEAF; v_gene: TRBV9
CDR3aa: ASSLQGQGNTEAF; v_gene: TRBV7-9
CDR3aa: ASTPYRASDTQY; v_gene: TRBV5-6
CDR3aa: ASSQGAGGHYEQY; v_gene: TRBV4-2
CDR3aa: ASSSSGQGNTEAF; v_gene: TRBV28
CDR3aa: ASSSTSGSGTDTQY; v_gene: TRBV7-6
CDR3aa: ASSPLGVYNEQF; v_gene: TRBV7-9
CDR3aa: ASSDRRGDYEQY; v_gene: TRBV10-1
CDR3aa: ASGRGPGYT; v_gene: TRBV4-1
CDR3aa: ASSQVSVSPSTEAF; v_gene: TRBV3-1/TRBV3-2
CDR3aa: ATSTRTATYEQY; v_gene: TRBV15
CDR3aa: ASIRQMNTEAF; v_gene: TRBV6-5
CDR3aa: ASSWRYDSGRGANVLT; v_gene: TRBV7-2
CDR3aa: ASSRLYGTEQY; v_gene: TRBV28
CDR3aa: ASSEFTRGEQF; v_gene: TRBV2
CDR3aa: ASSQQGSNYNSPLH; v_gene: TRBV16
CDR3aa: ASTGGRASSYNEQF; v_gene: TRBV3-1/TRBV3-2
CDR3aa: ASSPTSGGAHEQY; v_gene: TRBV18
CDR3aa: ASSPWTPEENTEAF; v_gene: TRBV9
CDR3aa: ASSPGTKPGGEKLF; v_gene: TRBV2
CDR3aa: SVEDLRGLDYEQY; v_gene: TRBV29-1
CDR3aa: ASSLEGSDKVTDTQY; v_gene: TRBV3-1/TRBV3-2
CDR3aa: ASSEGTGFYEQY; v_gene: TRBV10-1
CDR3aa: SVLLAGITDTQY; v_gene: TRBV29-1
CDR3aa: ASSEVGTIVPQH; v_gene: TRBV6-1
CDR3aa: ASISGRGETQY; v_gene: TRBV6-4
CDR3aa: ASSFPFDRGAEAF; v_gene: TRBV28
CDR3aa: ASSPPRGSGETQY; v_gene: TRBV7-9
CDR3aa: ASSPLAGGNPYEQY; v_gene: TRBV4-1
CDR3aa: ASRDSTNTEAF; v_gene: TRBV19
CDR3aa: ASSEQGEDGYT; v_gene: TRBV10-2
CDR3aa: ASSPNAGAAMEQY; v_gene: TRBV7-9
CDR3aa: ASSPQGRDGYT; v_gene: TRBV18
CDR3aa: ASSLAGVRGTF; v_gene: TRBV12-3/TRBV12-4
CDR3aa: ASTRGLYGYT; v_gene: TRBV6-5
CDR3aa: ASSYQEPGSTDTQY; v_gene: TRBV6-6
CDR3aa: ASSFGQSGETQY; v_gene: TRBV11-1
CDR3aa: ASSPTGYGYT; v_gene: TRBV3-1/TRBV3-2
CDR3aa: SVRGQTDTEAF; v_gene: TRBV29-1
CDR3aa: ASSLTGLAVDTQY; v_gene: TRBV7-3
CDR3aa: SVGSGVFGEKLF; v_gene: TRBV29-1
CDR3aa: APWDRGNQPQH; v_gene: TRBV10-3
CDR3aa: ASSFPEGEQY; v_gene: TRBV28
CDR3aa: ASSPAAGTGGSMGYT; v_gene: TRBV5-1
CDR3aa: ASTPREPLH; v_gene: TRBV2
CDR3aa: ASSHPAGTPHADTQY; v_gene: TRBV3-1/TRBV3-2
CDR3aa: AWSVRSGSYNEQF; v_gene: TRBV30
CDR3aa: ARSSPDTQY; v_gene: TRBV5-3